This T cell receptor (beta chain) originates from a study of blood T cell repertoires in COVID-19. Overall study context: The origin of the acute and convalescent COVID-19 samples was the United States, Italy and Spain. From T cells, B-cell-depleted T cells, or PBMCs came the material, which was cDNA or gDNA.

In the original workflow: Scientists estimated how many nucleated cells there were by amplifying reference gene primers. TCRdb keeps only in-frame clones here, not all; method: immunoSEQ multiplex PCR. Clone size and V and J calls were adopted from that table, with D and trimming inferred from the DNA. The repertoire consists of about 84,000 clones, with 83% occurring once and the leading ten covering about 31%. Germline-derived CDR1 and CDR2 are KGHSH and LQKENI. V lost 1 base to trimming and J lost 2 bases, with 9 bases between them. The length of the CDR3 is 16 residues. This receptor was identified in a woman older than 75 with acute or convalescent COVID-19. Sequences were obtained from peripheral blood. The V gene is TRBV18, the J gene TRBJ1-6; no firm D call. As DNA, the CDR3 is TGTGCCAGCTCACCACGCGGCAGCCCCTATAATTCACCCCTCCACTTT. This gives the protein CASSPRGSPYNSPLHF.